This T cell receptor beta chain originates from a study of technical replicates of blood from several donors. The table came from immunoSEQ multiplex PCR; TCRdb's copy has only in-frame clones and leaves some out. The sample contains 65,000 to 85,000 clones, roughly 98% of which appear only once. Sequenced input: T cells isolated from PBMCs. This clonotype originated in a human donor in good health.

The CDR3 reads CASSSDTGTGGGETQYF. In nucleotides, the CDR3 is TGTGCCAGCAGTTCTGACACCGGGACAGGGGGCGGGGAGACCCAGTACTTC. This chain joins TRBV28 and TRBJ2-5; 12 bases are a match to TRBD1. Germline lookup yields CDR1 MDHEN and CDR2 SYDVKM. Losses at the gene ends were 4 bases for V and 5 bases for J; bases not matched to a gene: 11. This CDR3 is 17 amino acids long. Combining the CDR3 with reference TRBV28 and TRBJ2-5 gives the whole variable domain DVKVTQSSRYLVKRTGEKVFLECVQDMDHENMFWYRQDPGLGLRLIYFSYDVKMKEKGDIPEGYSVSREKKERFSLILESASTNQTSMYLCASSSDTGTGGGETQYFGPGTRLLVL.